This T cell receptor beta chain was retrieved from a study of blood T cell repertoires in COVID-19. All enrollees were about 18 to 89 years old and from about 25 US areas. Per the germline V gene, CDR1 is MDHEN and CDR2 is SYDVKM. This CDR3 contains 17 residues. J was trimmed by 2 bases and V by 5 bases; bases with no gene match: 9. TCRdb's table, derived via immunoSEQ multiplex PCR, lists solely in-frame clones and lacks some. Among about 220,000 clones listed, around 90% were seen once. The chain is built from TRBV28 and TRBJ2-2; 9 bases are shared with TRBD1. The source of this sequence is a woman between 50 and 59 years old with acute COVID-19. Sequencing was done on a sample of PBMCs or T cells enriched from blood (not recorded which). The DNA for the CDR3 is TGTGCCAGCAGTCTACTAACAGGGGGCTTCAACACCGGGGAGCTGTTTTTT. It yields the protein CASSLLTGGFNTGELFF.